This T cell receptor (beta chain) was obtained from a study of blood T cell repertoires in COVID-19. Study at large: Acute and convalescent COVID-19 specimens originated in the United States, Italy and Spain. PBMCs, B-cell-depleted T cells, or T cells provided the cDNA or gDNA that made up the material.

In the authors' workflow: Scientists estimated how many nucleated cells there were by amplifying reference gene primers. This table comes from immunoSEQ multiplex PCR, and its TCRdb copy is limited to in-frame clones, with some not included. That table furnishes V, J and clone size, whereas the DNA furnished D and trimming. The sample contains some 150,000 clones, around four fifths of which appear only once. This clonotype originated in a human donor in a cohort sampled during active COVID-19. Sequencing was carried out using peripheral blood.

The CDR3: CASSYGGQAFYEQYF. The CDR3, as DNA: TGTGCCAGCAGCTACGGGGGACAGGCTTTCTACGAGCAGTACTTC. V and J are TRBV6-5 and TRBJ2-7, with TRBD1 identical over 8 bases. With V trimmed by 6 bases and J by 3 bases, 10 bases remained unmatched. The CDR3 covers 15 residues. CDR1 MNHEY and CDR2 SVGAGI come from the germline V gene.